Presented here are 16 T cell receptor beta chains from one specimen sequenced in a study of T cell responses to AZD1222 COVID-19 vaccine. The data were produced by immunoSEQ multiplex PCR, yet TCRdb's version contains in-frame clones alone and is incomplete. The sample records 90,000 to 120,000 clones, roughly nine tenths being singletons. This sample comprised peripheral blood, obtained on day 0 of AZD1222 vaccination. The origin of the receptors is an adult in good health.

This chain uses TRBV25-1 with TRBJ2-7, with no clear D. The length of the CDR3 is 12 residues. V was trimmed by 3 bases and J by 0 bases, leaving 3 bases between them. Germline CDR1 MGHDK, CDR2 SYGVNS. Here the CDR3 reads CASSDSSYEQYF. The CDR3 DNA follows: TGTGCCAGCAGTGACAGCTCCTACGAGCAGTACTTC.

This sequence joins TRBV2 and TRBJ2-7; D possibly corresponds to TRBD1 (7 bases). CDR3 length: 14 residues. Germline CDR1 SNHLY, CDR2 FYNNEI. V was clipped by 3 bases and J by 6 bases, with 15 bases between them. This CDR3 is CASSEPQGGGEQYF. CDR3 DNA sequence: TGTGCCAGCAGTGAGCCCCAGGGGGGAGGCGAGCAGTACTTC.

The CDR3 DNA follows: TGTGCCAGCAGTTTAGAGGGCCACTATGGCTACACCTTC. Protein: CASSLEGHYGYTF. The chain employs TRBV27 and TRBJ1-2; D is ambiguous. Trimming cost V 2 bases and J 3 bases, with 7 bases left between them. Per germline, CDR1 MNHEY and CDR2 SMNVEV (reference sequence). The CDR3 totals 13 residues.

The chain couples TRBV11-2 to TRBJ2-7; 9 bases map to TRBD2. CDR1 and CDR2 from the germline V gene are SGHAT and FQNNGV. The V gene end was trimmed by 5 bases and the J gene end by 4 bases; junction bases not matched to a gene: 3. The CDR3 has 13 amino acids. CDR3 DNA sequence: TGTGCCAGCAGCAGCGGGAGGCGATACGAGCAGTACTTC. Its translation is CASSSGRRYEQYF.

The genes are TRBV7-6 and TRBJ2-2, with 7 bases that match TRBD1. J gave up 4 bases and V 5 bases, and 7 bases lay outside the gene matches. Per germline, CDR1 SGHVS and CDR2 FNYEAQ. The CDR3 length is 15 residues. CDR3 region: CASSPTGVSTGELFF. Written as DNA, the CDR3 is TGTGCCAGCAGCCCTACAGGGGTGAGCACCGGGGAGCTGTTTTTT.

The J gene is TRBJ2-7, the V gene TRBV13, with TRBD2 identical over 12 bases. This CDR3 is built from 16 residues. Per germline, CDR1 PRHDT and CDR2 FYEKMQ (reference sequence). With V trimmed by 5 bases and J by 6 bases, 11 bases remained unmatched. The CDR3 reads CASSPLGLAGWSEQYF. The CDR3 nucleotides are TGTGCCAGCAGCCCCCTAGGACTAGCGGGATGGAGCGAGCAGTACTTC.

The J gene is TRBJ1-2, the V gene TRBV29-1; D remains unclear. V was trimmed by 2 bases and J by 2 bases, leaving 12 bases between them. CDR1 SQVTM and CDR2 ANQGSEA come from the germline V gene. CDR3 size: 14 residues. CDR3 nucleotide sequence: TGCAGCGTTGAATTTACCCCAGGCAACTATGGCTACACCTTC. Amino acid sequence: CSVEFTPGNYGYTF.

The chain employs TRBV7-9 and TRBJ2-5, with D tentatively TRBD1 (6 bases). Germline values: CDR1 SEHNR, CDR2 FQNEAQ (reference sequence). The CDR3 extends over 17 amino acids. V dropped 1 base and J dropped 1 base, with 16 bases sitting between them. Written as DNA, the CDR3 is TGTGCCAGCAGCTTAGGCCCTAGAACAGGGACCCAAGAGACCCAGTACTTC. The encoded protein is CASSLGPRTGTQETQYF. Based on the CDR3 plus reference TRBV7-9 and TRBJ2-5, the full variable domain is DTGVSQNPRHKITKRGQNVTFRCDPISEHNRLYWYRQTLGQGPEFLTYFQNEAQLEKSRLLSDRFSAERPKGSFSTLEIQRTEQGDSAMYLCASSLGPRTGTQETQYFGPGTRLLVL.

The chain employs TRBV2 and TRBJ1-5; D is unresolved. V dropped 3 bases and J dropped 3 bases, with 6 bases sitting between them. Germline CDR1 SNHLY, CDR2 FYNNEI. The CDR3 totals 13 residues. The CDR3 DNA follows: TGTGCCAGCAGTGATAAGATCAATCAGCCCCAGCATTTT. Protein: CASSDKINQPQHF.

The J gene is TRBJ2-7, the V gene TRBV28, with D tentatively TRBD1 or TRBD2 (5 bases each). Trimming took off 3 bases at V and 4 bases at J, with 13 bases between the two ends. The CDR3 length is 14 residues. The germline V gene encodes CDR1 MDHEN and CDR2 SYDVKM. CDR3 residues: CASSFRGGPYEQYF. The CDR3 DNA reads as TGTGCCAGCAGTTTCCGTGGGGGACCTTACGAGCAGTACTTC.

The chain has TRBV5-1 and TRBJ2-7; the D is unclear. CDR1 SGHRS and CDR2 YFSETQ come from the germline V gene. The CDR3 length is 12 residues. The V gene lost 0 bases and the J gene lost 6 bases, with 7 bases spanning the gap. CDR3 in amino acids: CASSLGQVEQYF. The DNA for the CDR3 is TGCGCCAGCAGCTTGGGCCAAGTCGAGCAGTACTTC.

The J gene is TRBJ1-2, the V gene TRBV3-1 (or the pseudogene TRBV3-2); TRBD1 matches 9 bases. Germline V gene data show CDR1 as LGHDT and CDR2 as YNNKEL (reference sequence). CDR3 length: 17 amino acids. V lost 0 bases, J lost 4 bases, and 9 bases stayed unmatched. The CDR3 coding sequence is TGTGCCAGCAGCCAAGACCCCCGGACAGGGGCGCGCTATGGCTACACCTTC. As protein: CASSQDPRTGARYGYTF.

The chain recombines TRBV6-5 with TRBJ1-1, with D perhaps matching TRBD1 (6 bases). The V gene lost 1 base and the J gene lost 4 bases, with 7 bases spanning the gap. There are 13 residues in the CDR3. The V gene's germline CDR1 is MNHEY and CDR2 SVGAGI. The CDR3 DNA is TGTGCCAGCAGTTACTTACAGGGCACTGAAGCTTTCTTT. Amino acid sequence: CASSYLQGTEAFF.

The chain's CDR3 is CASSGGQGYQETQYF. CDR3 DNA sequence: TGTGCCAGCAGTGGGGGACAGGGGTACCAAGAGACCCAGTACTTC. The chain links TRBV25-1 to TRBJ2-5, with 10 bases that match TRBD1. The CDR3 length is 15 residues. Germline CDR1 is MGHDK and CDR2 is SYGVNS. The junction had 2 bases not matched to a gene; V was cut back by 4 bases and J by 0 bases.

V gene TRBV6-5 combines with J gene TRBJ2-2; 7 positions match TRBD2. Germline values: CDR1 MNHEY, CDR2 SVGAGI. Germline trimming cut 7 bases from V and 6 bases from J; bases unmatched to any gene: 5. The CDR3 length is 13 residues. CDR3 DNA sequence: TGTGCCAGCAAAGCGGGGAATGCCGGGGAGCTGTTTTTT. Protein: CASKAGNAGELFF.

The chain employs TRBV5-1 and TRBJ1-1, with 9 bases fitting TRBD1. V shed 4 bases and J 4 bases; nucleotides not matched to a gene: 8. The CDR3 is 15 amino acids. CDR1 and CDR2 (germline): SGHRS, YFSETQ. CDR3 protein: CASSRTGVSSTEAFF. CDR3 nucleotides: TGCGCCAGCAGCCGGACAGGGGTTTCGAGCACTGAAGCTTTCTTT.